The next 2 T cell receptor beta chains were all read from a single sample in a study of blood T cell repertoires in COVID-19. Sequencing used immunoSEQ multiplex PCR; TCRdb keeps in-frame clones, though not all of them. Found here are approximately 120,000 clones, around 79% of them singletons; the top ten hold 15% to 25%. The sample taken for sequencing was peripheral blood. The source is a man older than 75 with acute or convalescent COVID-19.

The chain's CDR3 is CASQQGTSANEQFF. In nucleotides, the CDR3 is TGCGCCAGCCAGCAAGGGACTAGCGCCAATGAGCAGTTCTTC. The chain carries TRBV5-1 and TRBJ2-1, with TRBD2 matching 10 bases. CDR1 and CDR2 from the germline V gene are SGHRS and YFSETQ. Trimming cost V 7 bases and J 6 bases; bases outside gene matches: 7. The CDR3 runs to 14 residues.

The rearrangement uses TRBV27 and TRBJ1-4; no reliable D call. The ends were cut back, 7 bases at V and 4 bases at J, with 13 bases in the middle. Per the germline V gene, CDR1 is MNHEY and CDR2 is SMNVEV (reference sequence). This CDR3 comprises 14 residues. For the CDR3, the DNA is TGTGCCAGCACCGCCGGAGGTAATAATGAAAAACTGTTTTTT. It specifies CASTAGGNNEKLFF.